These 25 T cell receptor beta chains came from one sample sequenced in a study of blood T cells in healthy people across ages. With a J-beta primer mix and a sample-barcoded 5' primer, a second PCR ran 7 to 11 cycles. TCRdb re-derived calls from the 5' RACE reads in MiXCR, one entry per CDR3 protein. The sample shows 600,000 or so distinct CDR3 sequences, about 30% of them seen only once. The material sequenced was blood. These receptor sequences come from a woman aged 80 or over in good health.

This clonotype was seen many times. The chain recombines TRBV4-1 with TRBJ1-2; D not resolved. The V end was cut by 1 base, the J end by 0 bases, with 12 bases between. The CDR3 is made up of 16 amino acids. CDR1 is MGHRA and CDR2 is YSYEKL in the germline V gene. CDR3 bases: TGCGCCAGCAGCCAAGTCCTCACGGCCGCTAACTATGGCTACACCTTC. Translation: CASSQVLTAANYGYTF.

Worth noting for this clonotype: A read error may explain this, as a much larger clone is one base away. The chain joins TRBV20-1 to TRBJ1-6; TRBD1 agrees at 10 bases. Looked up from germline, CDR1 is DFQATT and CDR2 is SNEGSKA (reference sequence). The CDR3 runs to 16 residues. With 3 bases clipped from V and 4 bases from J, the junction kept 6 bases outside the gene matches. CDR3 region: CSARGQGLGYNSPLHF. DNA for the CDR3: TGCAGTGCTAGGGGACAGGGGCTCGGGTATAATTCACCCCTCCACTTT.

With respect to this clonotype: Being one base from a much bigger clone, this may be a read error. V gene TRBV6-6 combines with J gene TRBJ2-3, with 9 bases that match TRBD2. The CDR3 runs 17 residues. After removal of 0 bases from V and 3 bases from J, the junction contained 7 bases not matched to a gene. Germline CDR1 MNHNY, CDR2 SVGAGI (reference sequence). The CDR3 DNA sequence: TGTGCCAGCAGTTACTCGACAGGAGCGGGAGGTACAGATACGCAGTATTTT. Translation gives CASSYSTGAGGTDTQYF.

This clonotype was detected many times. The V call is TRBV20-1, the J call TRBJ1-6; D is undetermined. The V gene's germline CDR1 is DFQATT and CDR2 SNEGSKA (reference sequence). The germline V and J ends were trimmed by 0 bases and 5 bases, with 20 bases remaining between them. CDR3 length equals 18 residues. CDR3 protein: CSARDGRDRGQNNSPLHF. The CDR3 DNA reads as TGCAGTGCTAGAGACGGCAGAGATCGTGGGCAGAATAATTCACCCCTCCACTTT.

On this clonotype itself: One base away lies a much larger clone, so this may be a sequencing read error. CDR3 nucleotide sequence: TGTGCCAGCAGTCCCCTCATAACCTACAATGAGCAGTACTTC. Its translation: CASSPLITYNEQYF. The rearrangement joins TRBV6-2 or TRBV6-3 to TRBJ2-5, with D unclear. Germline V gives CDR1 MNHEY, CDR2 SVGEGT. The V gene lost 5 bases and the J gene lost 11 bases, with 21 bases spanning the gap. The CDR3 has 14 residues.

The chain is built from TRBV18 and TRBJ1-6, with D possibly matching TRBD1 (6 bases). This CDR3 has 16 residues. With 3 bases removed from V and 9 bases from J, the gap between germline ends came to 18 bases. CDR1 and CDR2 from the germline V gene are KGHSH and LQKENI. The CDR3 protein is CASSPGTQGLGSPLHF. The CDR3 bases are TGTGCCAGCTCACCCGGAACACAGGGATTAGGTTCACCCCTCCACTTT.

The chain recombines TRBV5-5 with TRBJ1-5; D not resolved. Germline CDR1 reads SGHKS; CDR2 reads YYEKEE (reference sequence). V lost 0 bases, J lost 7 bases, and 11 bases lay in between. The CDR3 loop spans 14 amino acids. The CDR3, as DNA: TGTGCCAGCAGCTTGGATGGAGGGAGGCAGCCCCAGCATTTT. Its translation is CASSLDGGRQPQHF.

This clonotype was counted at least ten times. V gene TRBV6-5 combines with J gene TRBJ1-5; the D gene is possibly TRBD1 (6 bases). Trimming took off 6 bases at V and 4 bases at J, with 16 bases between the two ends. CDR3 length: 15 amino acids. Germline lookup yields CDR1 MNHEY and CDR2 SVGAGI. The DNA for the CDR3 is TGTGCCAGCAGATCCCCGGGACATATAAATCAGCCCCAGCATTTT. Protein: CASRSPGHINQPQHF.

On this clonotype itself: Being one base from a much bigger clone, this may be a read error. The chain's CDR3 is CAGSEGLAGFTDTQYF. As DNA, the CDR3 is TGTGCCGGCAGCGAGGGACTAGCGGGGTTCACAGATACGCAGTATTTT. The V gene is TRBV9, the J gene TRBJ2-3; the match to TRBD2 covers 13 bases. Germline assignment: CDR1 SGDLS and CDR2 YYNGEE. CDR3 length: 16 residues.

This chain links TRBV5-1 with TRBJ1-1, with TRBD1 matching over 7 bases. From germline, CDR1 is SGHRS and CDR2 YFSETQ. Trimming at V came to 4 bases and at J to 0 bases, leaving 9 bases not matched to a gene. The CDR3 loop spans 16 amino acids. The CDR3 reads CASSPWTGEMNTEAFF. DNA for the CDR3: TGCGCCAGCAGCCCCTGGACAGGAGAGATGAACACTGAAGCTTTCTTT.

This CDR3 is CASSEDRVVNTEAFF. The CDR3 DNA follows: TGTGCCAGCAGTGAAGACAGGGTGGTGAACACTGAAGCTTTCTTT. The V call is TRBV2, the J call TRBJ1-1; tentative D call: TRBD1 (6 bases). The CDR3 is made up of 15 amino acids. Trimming removed 1 base from V and 0 bases from J, with 9 bases in between. Germline CDR1 reads SNHLY; CDR2 reads FYNNEI.

This clonotype was picked up a small number of times. The chain links TRBV25-1 to TRBJ1-2, with 9 nucleotides matching TRBD1. CDR3 length: 17 amino acids. Per germline, CDR1 MGHDK and CDR2 SYGVNS. V lost 4 bases, J lost 4 bases, and 13 bases stayed unmatched. In nucleotides, the CDR3 is TGTGCCAGCAGTGGTGACCGGGACAGGGTCTTTGGCTATGGCTACACCTTC. Translation: CASSGDRDRVFGYGYTF.

This clonotype was found many times. The V call is TRBV12-3 or TRBV12-4, the J call TRBJ2-1, with 12 bases lining up with TRBD1. The CDR3 has 19 residues. V trimming: 1 base; J trimming: 0 bases; junction bases outside the gene matches: 7. The CDR3, as DNA: TGTGCCAGCAGTTTAGGGGGGACAGGGGGCGGGAGCTCCTACAATGAGCAGTTCTTC. This translates into CASSLGGTGGGSSYNEQFF.

This clonotype showed up just a few times. The chain is built from TRBV11-2 and TRBJ1-1; D ambiguous. This CDR3 contains 14 residues. Germline V lookup: CDR1 SGHAT, CDR2 FQNNGV. The ends were cut back, 1 base at V and 5 bases at J, with 11 bases in the middle. The CDR3: CASSLGGTGTEAFF. The DNA of the CDR3 is TGTGCCAGCAGCTTAGGGGGTACGGGTACTGAAGCTTTCTTT.

This clonotype turned up a few times. The V gene is TRBV30, the J gene TRBJ1-2; D gene uncertain. The germline CDR1 and CDR2 sequences are GTSNPN and SVGIG (reference sequence). The V end lost 0 bases, the J end lost 9 bases, and 11 bases lay between the germline ends. The CDR3 contains 12 residues. CDR3 residues: CAWSVSSISYTF. CDR3 coding DNA: TGTGCCTGGAGTGTATCGTCCATAAGCTACACCTTC.

In this sample, this clonotype turned up many times. This chain connects TRBV20-1 to TRBJ2-7; maybe TRBD2 (5 bases). This CDR3 has 14 amino acids. Germline values: CDR1 DFQATT, CDR2 SNEGSKA (reference sequence). V lost 4 bases to trimming and J lost 5 bases, with 18 bases between them. The CDR3 here is CSAKFSARAHEQYF. Written as DNA, the CDR3 is TGCAGTGCTAAATTTAGTGCGAGGGCCCACGAGCAGTACTTC.

This clonotype was recorded at least ten times. This chain uses TRBV5-1 with TRBJ2-3, with 9 positions matching TRBD2. This CDR3 has 13 amino acids. V was pared by 1 base and J by 6 bases, with 0 bases of the junction left unmatched. CDR1 and CDR2 from the germline V gene are SGHRS and YFSETQ. The DNA of the CDR3 is TGCGCCAGCAGCTTGACTAGCGGGGATACGCAGTATTTT. Protein: CASSLTSGDTQYF. The full variable domain, its missing parts supplied by reference TRBV5-1 and TRBJ2-3, is KAGVTQTPRYLIKTRGQQVTLSCSPISGHRSVSWYQQTPGQGLQFLFEYFSETQRNKGNFPGRFSGRQFSNSRSEMNVSTLELGDSALYLCASSLTSGDTQYFGPGTRLTVL.

Turning to this clonotype: This may come from a read error, since a much larger clone is one base off. This chain links TRBV12-3 or TRBV12-4 with TRBJ2-3; D call uncertain. The CDR3 is 16 amino acids. The CDR3 protein is CASSAYSFLSTDAQYF. The CDR3 DNA follows: TGTGCCAGCAGTGCCTACAGTTTTCTTAGCACAGATGCGCAGTATTTT.

Of note for this clonotype: One junction end does not reproduce the germline sequence, and a read error may be involved. The CDR3 protein is CVSSESAGSNQPQHF. In DNA, the CDR3 is TGCGTCAGCAGTGAGTCGGCGGGGAGCAATCAGCCCCAGCATTTT. The V call is TRBV10-2, the J call TRBJ1-5; D remains ambiguous. Germline values: CDR1 WSHSY, CDR2 SAAADI. The CDR3 spans 15 residues.

This clonotype was seen many times. The rearrangement joins TRBV30 to TRBJ1-2; maybe TRBD1 (5 bases). This CDR3 has 15 residues. Germline CDR1 GTSNPN, CDR2 SVGIG (reference sequence). The V and J ends lost 3 bases and 2 bases respectively, with 16 bases between them. The CDR3 sequence is CAWRPTRGLNYGYTF. DNA for the CDR3: TGTGCCTGGAGGCCCACAAGGGGTCTAAACTATGGCTACACCTTC.

This clonotype was observed many times. This chain joins TRBV7-9 and TRBJ1-5; D gene uncertain. The CDR3 is 14 residues long. Germline loops: CDR1 SEHNR, CDR2 FQNEAQ (reference sequence). The germline V and J ends were trimmed by 6 bases and 0 bases, with 9 bases remaining between them. For the CDR3, the DNA is TGTGCCAGCAGTCGGGGTGGTAGCAATCAGCCCCAGCATTTT. Its translation is CASSRGGSNQPQHF.

The genes are TRBV5-4 and TRBJ2-5; D might be TRBD2 (6 bases). The CDR3 sequence is 15 residues long. V lost 0 bases to trimming and J lost 5 bases, with 14 bases between them. Germline V gene lookup returns CDR1 SGHNT and CDR2 YYREEE (reference sequence). CDR3 in DNA: TGTGCCAGCAGCTTGGGACTGGCCAGCGGGGAGACCCAGTACTTC. Its protein product is CASSLGLASGETQYF. Based on the CDR3 plus reference TRBV5-4 and TRBJ2-5, the full variable domain is ETGVTQSPTHLIKTRGQQVTLRCSSQSGHNTVSWYQQALGQGPQFIFQYYREEENGRGNFPPRFSGLQFPNYSSELNVNALELDDSALYLCASSLGLASGETQYFGPGTRLLVL.

This clonotype was observed a handful of times. The gene calls are TRBV30 and TRBJ1-1; unclear D gene. Trimming shortened V by 2 bases and J by 5 bases, and 12 bases separated the two germline ends. The V gene's germline CDR1 is GTSNPN and CDR2 SVGIG (reference sequence). The CDR3 is made up of 13 amino acids. Here the CDR3 DNA reads TGTGCCTGGAGTCACAGAAGAGAGACTGAAGCTTTCTTT. Amino acids: CAWSHRRETEAFF.

This clonotype ranks as medium-sized. The V call is TRBV5-1, the J call TRBJ1-1; D is unresolved. The CDR3 totals 13 residues. Per the germline V gene, CDR1 is SGHRS and CDR2 is YFSETQ. V lost 9 bases, J lost 2 bases, and 14 bases lay in between. This CDR3 is CATQRDVNTEAFF. As DNA, the CDR3 is TGCGCCACCCAGAGAGACGTTAACACTGAAGCTTTCTTT.

This chain links TRBV7-2 with TRBJ2-7; 10 bases are shared with TRBD2. In germline, CDR1 is SGHTA, CDR2 FQGNSA. The CDR3 runs 15 residues. Unmatched junction bases numbered 7, after V lost 1 base and J lost 7 bases. CDR3: CASSLGLAGVGEQYF. In DNA, the CDR3 is TGTGCCAGCAGCTTAGGTCTAGCGGGAGTGGGTGAGCAGTACTTC.